The clone carrying this T cell receptor beta chain was seen a handful of times. Its antigen is unknown. The record originates from a study of response to subunit inactivated influenza vaccine. Overall study results and limits: Few additional T cells are recruited per seasonal influenza vaccination, authors suggested.

TCRdb re-analysed the RT-PCR reads in MiXCR, keeping a single row per CDR3 protein. The repertoire includes roughly 700,000 distinct CDR3 sequences, more than 11% of them detected once, and 6.5% to 8.5% sits in the top ten. V was cut by 4 bases and J by 10 bases, with 8 bases left in between. Germline values: CDR1 DFQATT, CDR2 SNEGSKA (reference sequence). The CDR3 loop spans 10 amino acids. This TCR came from a man aged 50-59 years who received an inactivated influenza vaccine. The chain is built from TRBV20-1 and TRBJ2-1; D remains ambiguous. The starting material was PBMCs from blood, obtained 14 to 15 days before vaccination. The CDR3 spells CSAILGEQFF. The CDR3, as DNA: TGCAGTGCTATTCTAGGGGAGCAGTTCTTC.